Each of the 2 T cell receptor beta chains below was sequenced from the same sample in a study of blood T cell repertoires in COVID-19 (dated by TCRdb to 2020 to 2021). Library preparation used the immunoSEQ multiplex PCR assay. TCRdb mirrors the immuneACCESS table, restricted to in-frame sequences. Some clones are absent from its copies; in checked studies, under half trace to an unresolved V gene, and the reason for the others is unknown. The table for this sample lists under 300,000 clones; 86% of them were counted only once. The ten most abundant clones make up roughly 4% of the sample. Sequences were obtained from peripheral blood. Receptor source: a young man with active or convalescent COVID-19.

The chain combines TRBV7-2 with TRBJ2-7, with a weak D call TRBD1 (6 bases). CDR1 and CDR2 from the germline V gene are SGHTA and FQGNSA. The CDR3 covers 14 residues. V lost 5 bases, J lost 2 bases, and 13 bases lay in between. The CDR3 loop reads CASSPPSGAYEQYF. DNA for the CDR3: TGTGCCAGCAGCCCCCCTTCAGGGGCCTACGAGCAGTACTTC.

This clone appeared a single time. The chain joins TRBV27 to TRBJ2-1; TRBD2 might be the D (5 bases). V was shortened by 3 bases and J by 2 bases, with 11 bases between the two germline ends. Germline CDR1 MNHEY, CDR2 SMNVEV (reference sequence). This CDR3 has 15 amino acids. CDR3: CASSFEGMAYNEQFF. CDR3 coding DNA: TGTGCCAGCAGTTTCGAGGGAATGGCCTACAATGAGCAGTTCTTC.